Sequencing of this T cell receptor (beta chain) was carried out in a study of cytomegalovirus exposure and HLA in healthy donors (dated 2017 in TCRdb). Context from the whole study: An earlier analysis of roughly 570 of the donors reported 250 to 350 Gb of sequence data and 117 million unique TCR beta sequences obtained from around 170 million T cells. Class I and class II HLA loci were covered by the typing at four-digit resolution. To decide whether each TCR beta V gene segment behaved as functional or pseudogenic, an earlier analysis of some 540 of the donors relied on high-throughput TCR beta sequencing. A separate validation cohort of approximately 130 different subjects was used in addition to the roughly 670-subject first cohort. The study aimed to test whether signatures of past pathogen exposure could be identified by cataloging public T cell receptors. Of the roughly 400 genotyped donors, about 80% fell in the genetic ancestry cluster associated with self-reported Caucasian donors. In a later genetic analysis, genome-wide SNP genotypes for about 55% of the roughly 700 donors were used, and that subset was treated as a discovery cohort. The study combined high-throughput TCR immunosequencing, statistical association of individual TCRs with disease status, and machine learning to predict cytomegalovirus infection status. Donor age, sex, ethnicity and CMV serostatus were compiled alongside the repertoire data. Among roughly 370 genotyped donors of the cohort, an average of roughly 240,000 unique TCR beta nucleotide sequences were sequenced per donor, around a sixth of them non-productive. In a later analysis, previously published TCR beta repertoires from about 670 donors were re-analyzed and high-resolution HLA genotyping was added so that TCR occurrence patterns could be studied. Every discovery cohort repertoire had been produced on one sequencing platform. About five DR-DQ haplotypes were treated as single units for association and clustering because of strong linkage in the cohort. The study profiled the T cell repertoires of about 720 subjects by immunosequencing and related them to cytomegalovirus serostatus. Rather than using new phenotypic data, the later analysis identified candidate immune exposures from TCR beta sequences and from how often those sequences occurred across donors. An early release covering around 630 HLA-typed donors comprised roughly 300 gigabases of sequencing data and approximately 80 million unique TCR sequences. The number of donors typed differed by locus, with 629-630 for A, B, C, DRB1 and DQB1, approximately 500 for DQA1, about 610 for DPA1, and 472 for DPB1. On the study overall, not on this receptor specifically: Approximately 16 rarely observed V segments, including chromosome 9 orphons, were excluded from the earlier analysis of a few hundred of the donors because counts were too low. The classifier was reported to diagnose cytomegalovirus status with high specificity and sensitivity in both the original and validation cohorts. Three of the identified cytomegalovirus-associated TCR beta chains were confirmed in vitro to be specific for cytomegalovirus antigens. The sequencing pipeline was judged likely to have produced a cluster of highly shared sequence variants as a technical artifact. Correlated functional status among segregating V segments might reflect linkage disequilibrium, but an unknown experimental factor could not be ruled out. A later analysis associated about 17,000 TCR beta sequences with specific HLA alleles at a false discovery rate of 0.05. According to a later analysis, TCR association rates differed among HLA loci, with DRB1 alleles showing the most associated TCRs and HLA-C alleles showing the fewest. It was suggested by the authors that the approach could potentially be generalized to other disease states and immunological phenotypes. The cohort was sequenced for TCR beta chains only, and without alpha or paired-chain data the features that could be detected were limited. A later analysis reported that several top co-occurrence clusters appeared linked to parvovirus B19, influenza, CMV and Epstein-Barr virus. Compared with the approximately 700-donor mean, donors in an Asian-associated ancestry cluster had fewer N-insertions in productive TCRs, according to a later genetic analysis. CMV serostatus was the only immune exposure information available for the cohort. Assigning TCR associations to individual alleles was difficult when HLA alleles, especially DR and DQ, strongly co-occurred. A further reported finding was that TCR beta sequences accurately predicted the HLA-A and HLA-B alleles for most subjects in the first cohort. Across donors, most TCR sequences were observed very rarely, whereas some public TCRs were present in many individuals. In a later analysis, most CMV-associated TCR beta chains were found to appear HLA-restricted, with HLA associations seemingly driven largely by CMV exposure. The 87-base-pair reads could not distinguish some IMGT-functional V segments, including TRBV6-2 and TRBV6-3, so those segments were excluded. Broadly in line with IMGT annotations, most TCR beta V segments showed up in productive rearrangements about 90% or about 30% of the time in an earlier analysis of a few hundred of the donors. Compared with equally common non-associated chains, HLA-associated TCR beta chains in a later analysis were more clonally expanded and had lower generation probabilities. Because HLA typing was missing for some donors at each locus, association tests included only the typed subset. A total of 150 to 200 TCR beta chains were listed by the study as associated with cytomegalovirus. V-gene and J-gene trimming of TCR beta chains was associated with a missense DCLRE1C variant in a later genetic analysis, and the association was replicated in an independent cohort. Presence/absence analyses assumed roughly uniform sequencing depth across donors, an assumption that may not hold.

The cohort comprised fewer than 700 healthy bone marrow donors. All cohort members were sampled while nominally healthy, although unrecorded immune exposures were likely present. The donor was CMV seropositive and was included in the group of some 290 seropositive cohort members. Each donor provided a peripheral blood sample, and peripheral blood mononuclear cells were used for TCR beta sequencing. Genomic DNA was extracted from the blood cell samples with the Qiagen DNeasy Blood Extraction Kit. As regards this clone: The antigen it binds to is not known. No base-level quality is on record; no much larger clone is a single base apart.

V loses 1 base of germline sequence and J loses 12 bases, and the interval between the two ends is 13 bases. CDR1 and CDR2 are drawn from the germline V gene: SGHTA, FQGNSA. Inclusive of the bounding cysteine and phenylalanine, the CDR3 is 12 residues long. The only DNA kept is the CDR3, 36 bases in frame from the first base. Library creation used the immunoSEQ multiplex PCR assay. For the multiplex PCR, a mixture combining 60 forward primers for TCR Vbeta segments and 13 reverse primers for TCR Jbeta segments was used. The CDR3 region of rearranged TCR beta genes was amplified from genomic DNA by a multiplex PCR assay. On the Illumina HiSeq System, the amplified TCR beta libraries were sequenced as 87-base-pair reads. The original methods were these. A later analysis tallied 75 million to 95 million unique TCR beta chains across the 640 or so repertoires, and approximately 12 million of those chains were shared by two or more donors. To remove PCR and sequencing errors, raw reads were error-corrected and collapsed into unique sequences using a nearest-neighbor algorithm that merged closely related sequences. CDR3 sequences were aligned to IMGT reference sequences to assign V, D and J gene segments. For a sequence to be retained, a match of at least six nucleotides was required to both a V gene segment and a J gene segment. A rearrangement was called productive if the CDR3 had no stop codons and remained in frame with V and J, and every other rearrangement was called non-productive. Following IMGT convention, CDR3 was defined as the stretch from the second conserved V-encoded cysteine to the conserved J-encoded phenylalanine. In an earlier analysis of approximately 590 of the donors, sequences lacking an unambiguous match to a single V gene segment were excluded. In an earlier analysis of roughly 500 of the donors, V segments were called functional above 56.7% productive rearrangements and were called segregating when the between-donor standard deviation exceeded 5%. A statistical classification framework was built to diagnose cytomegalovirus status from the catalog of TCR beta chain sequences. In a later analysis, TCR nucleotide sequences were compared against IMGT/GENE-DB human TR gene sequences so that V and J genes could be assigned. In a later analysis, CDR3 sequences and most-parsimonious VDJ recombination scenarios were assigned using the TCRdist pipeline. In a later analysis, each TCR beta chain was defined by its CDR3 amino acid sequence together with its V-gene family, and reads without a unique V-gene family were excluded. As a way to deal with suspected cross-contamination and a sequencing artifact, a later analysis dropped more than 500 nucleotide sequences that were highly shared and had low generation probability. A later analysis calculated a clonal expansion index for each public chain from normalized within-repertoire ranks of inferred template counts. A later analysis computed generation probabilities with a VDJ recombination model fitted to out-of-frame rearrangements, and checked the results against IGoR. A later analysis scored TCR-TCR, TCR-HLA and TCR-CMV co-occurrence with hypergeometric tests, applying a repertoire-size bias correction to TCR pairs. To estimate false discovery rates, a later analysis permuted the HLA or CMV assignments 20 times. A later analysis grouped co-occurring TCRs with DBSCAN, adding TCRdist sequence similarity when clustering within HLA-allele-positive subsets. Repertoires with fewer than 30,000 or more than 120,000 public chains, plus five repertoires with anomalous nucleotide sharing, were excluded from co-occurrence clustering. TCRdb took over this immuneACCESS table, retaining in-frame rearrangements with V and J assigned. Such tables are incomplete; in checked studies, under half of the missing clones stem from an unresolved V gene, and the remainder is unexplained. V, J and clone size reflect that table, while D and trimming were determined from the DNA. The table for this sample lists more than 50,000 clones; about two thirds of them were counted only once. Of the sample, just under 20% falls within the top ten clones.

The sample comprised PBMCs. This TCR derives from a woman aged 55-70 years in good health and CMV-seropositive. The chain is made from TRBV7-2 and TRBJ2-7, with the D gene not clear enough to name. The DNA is TGTGCCAGCAGCTTAGACTATGGCTACCCGTACTTC. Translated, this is CASSLDYGYPYF.